Listed below are T cell receptor beta chains from one sample, sequenced in a study of T cell responses to AZD1222 COVID-19 vaccine. TCRdb's table, derived via immunoSEQ multiplex PCR, lists solely in-frame clones and lacks some. The table lists 140,000 to 150,000 clones, under 95% of them singletons, with 5.2% in the top ten. The sequencing used peripheral blood, collected on day 0 of AZD1222 vaccination. The source is an adult in good health. The conserved cysteine and the conserved F or W are not part of the CDR3 here. Fields, in order: clone size, V gene, CDR3 protein. Clone size appears in some rows only: once, few, many, or a class for an expanded clone.

NA TRBV28 ASSPGTITNTQY
NA TRBV27 ASSHIEVAEAF
NA TRBV4-3 ASSQESYTDTQY
NA TRBV15 ATSDTSRGNQPQH
NA TRBV6-4 ASRWVGTDFSSYNSPLH
NA TRBV27 ASSLIPVANQPQH
NA TRBV11-2 ASSRGDTQY
NA TRBV6-2/TRBV6-3 ASSSAGQGNQPQH
NA TRBV18 ASSPNGVPVGSPLH
NA TRBV27 ASSPTGTGVSPLH
NA TRBV7-2 ASSLRLGATNTEAF
NA TRBV18 ASSPPGTGLNTGELF
NA TRBV12-3/TRBV12-4 ASSPWTGEAF
few TRBV10-1 ASSGLPGRD
NA TRBV10-3 ATRTQDYEQY
NA TRBV2 ASSGGLAGRKY
NA TRBV27 ASSLSAAYEQY
NA TRBV28 AGGTGQETQY
NA TRBV12-5 ASGFPGGFYGYT
NA TRBV5-4 ASSFAKGQTDTQY
NA TRBV7-9 ASSLWVRDTEAF
NA TRBV6-2/TRBV6-3 ASSYPASGGSTDTQY
NA TRBV29-1 SAGRGLNNNEQF
NA TRBV19 ASGVNQPQH
NA TRBV28 ASSSVVGPYNSPLH
NA TRBV7-6 ASSSTLAGGQETQY
NA TRBV15 ATSRDRSVSTVEKLF
NA TRBV29-1 SVYVDLLGYT
NA TRBV7-2 ASSLDWQSYEQY
NA TRBV24-1 ASSATSGTVGTQY
once TRBV29-1 SVQRSYNEQF
NA TRBV3-1/TRBV3-2 ASRGGQPNYGYT
once TRBV18 ASSPAGLARETQY
NA TRBV11-3 ASSSGTGSYNEQF
NA TRBV14 ASSQGLRDYNEQF
NA TRBV29-1 SVGPGQGDGYT
NA TRBV5-4 ASSLSMGNEQY